The subject of this entry is one T cell receptor beta chain. Its antigen is undetermined. The record originates from a study of cytomegalovirus exposure and HLA in healthy donors. General study points: A later analysis appeared to link common viral pathogens to several of the most significant clusters.

PCR amplification relied on 60 Vbeta primers (plus 13 Jbeta primers). Clones were sequenced by immunoSEQ multiplex PCR, and TCRdb holds only the in-frame ones, with some missing. Of more than 110,000 clones in the sample, roughly 80% are singletons; the top ten hold about 4.7%. Material for sequencing was PBMCs. The receptor was derived from a male donor in good health and CMV-seronegative.

DNA for the CDR3: TGTGCCAGCGGATTAAACTACGAGCAGTACTTC. Amino acids: CASGLNYEQYF. The rearrangement links TRBV2 to TRBJ2-5; D is unclear. The end of the DNA aligns better with TRBJ2-7, so the J call may be wrong. From germline, CDR1 is SNHLY and CDR2 FYNNEI. The length of the CDR3 is 11 residues.